These 8 T cell receptor beta chains originate from one sample sequenced in a study of control samples from healthy donors and cancer patients. Assay: immunoSEQ multiplex PCR; the TCRdb copy retains only in-frame clones and omits some. The sample includes some 120,000 clones, nearly 95% of them seen just once. The material sequenced was blood. The receptors were gathered from a man younger than 45 in good health.

This rearrangement joins TRBV2 to TRBJ1-6; D ambiguous. The ends were cut back, 7 bases at V and 6 bases at J, with 13 bases in the middle. This CDR3 comprises 14 residues. Germline V CDR1 and CDR2: SNHLY, FYNNEI. The CDR3 DNA follows: TGTGCCAGCATAAGGAAACCGACTAATTCACCCCTCCACTTT. The encoded protein is CASIRKPTNSPLHF.

The chain is built from TRBV19 and TRBJ1-4; D is possibly TRBD1 (6 bases). Trimming left V 0 bases short and J 13 bases short, with 15 bases between. The CDR3 runs 14 residues. The germline CDR1 and CDR2 sequences are LNHDA and SQIVND (reference sequence). This CDR3 is CASSIDPNREILFF. The CDR3 bases are TGTGCCAGTAGTATAGACCCCAACAGGGAGATACTGTTTTTT.

V and J are TRBV12-5 and TRBJ1-1; tentative D call: TRBD1 (5 bases). This CDR3 has 13 residues. Germline-derived CDR1 and CDR2 are LGHNT and FRNRAP. V was clipped by 7 bases and J by 2 bases, with 11 bases between them. CDR3 amino acids: CASARGANTEAFF. The CDR3 DNA reads as TGTGCTAGTGCCCGCGGGGCCAACACTGAAGCTTTCTTT. The full variable domain, rest sourced from reference TRBV12-5 and TRBJ1-1, is DARVTQTPRHKVTEMGQEVTMRCQPILGHNTVFWYRQTMMQGLELLAYFRNRAPLDDSGMPKDRFSAEMPDATLATLKIQPSEPRDSAVYFCASARGANTEAFFGQGTRLTVV.

CDR3 bases: TGTGCCAGCAGCCCCACCTTAGACGGAGCCCTCCACTTT. Its translation: CASSPTLDGALHF. V gene TRBV6-6 combines with J gene TRBJ1-6; D ambiguous. The V end was cut by 6 bases, the J end by 14 bases, with 17 bases between. CDR3 size: 13 residues. Per the germline V gene, CDR1 is MNHNY and CDR2 is SVGAGI (reference sequence).

The chain is built from TRBV24-1 and TRBJ2-7; D unresolved. Germline assignment: CDR1 KGHDR and CDR2 SFDVKD. Trimming cost V 2 bases and J 3 bases, with 13 bases left between them. This CDR3 is 15 amino acids long. The CDR3, as DNA: TGTGCCACCAGTGATTCCGGGTCTAACGGCTACGAGCAGTACTTC. Protein product: CATSDSGSNGYEQYF.

The DNA of the CDR3 is TGTGCCAGCAGTTACACGCCTTTGAGGAGGCCGTATGGCTACACCTTC. Protein sequence: CASSYTPLRRPYGYTF. V gene TRBV6-5 combines with J gene TRBJ1-2; D ambiguous. Germline CDR1 reads MNHEY; CDR2 reads SVGAGI. V shed 2 bases and J shed 5 bases, with 18 bases lying between them. This CDR3 region has 16 residues.

The gene calls are TRBV7-7 and TRBJ2-1; D unresolved. In germline, CDR1 is SSHAT, CDR2 FNYEAQ (reference sequence). V lost 5 bases, J lost 4 bases, and 6 bases lay in between. The CDR3 is made up of 12 amino acids. The DNA of the CDR3 is TGTGCCAGCAGCGCCTCTTACAATGAGCAGTTCTTC. This encodes CASSASYNEQFF.

This chain links TRBV7-9 with TRBJ1-1, with D tentatively TRBD1 (5 bases). Germline V gives CDR1 SEHNR, CDR2 FQNEAQ (reference sequence). The CDR3 is 12 amino acids. V was pared by 10 bases and J by 1 base, with 10 bases between. CDR3 in amino acids: CATGEGNTEAFF. The CDR3 DNA reads TGTGCCACGGGGGAAGGGAACACTGAAGCTTTCTTT.